The clone carrying this T cell receptor beta chain was seen at least ten times. Antigen specificity is unknown. The CDR3 runs 16 residues. J gave up 6 bases and V 4 bases, and 6 bases lay outside the gene matches. The germline CDR1 and CDR2 sequences are MNHEY and SMNVEV (reference sequence). There were TCR beta CDR3 regions amplified from RNA transcripts. First-round RT-PCR with HTBI primers amplified the TCR CDR3 region. Each CDR3 protein is one row after TCRdb ran MiXCR on the multiplex PCR reads. The sample records approximately 620,000 distinct CDR3 sequences, about 15% being singletons. This record belongs to a study of T cells in Graves' hyperthyroidism and ophthalmopathy. Study-level information: Peripheral blood samples were taken at initial diagnosis, prior to any treatment. Whole-study findings and limits: Most thyroid clonotypes expanded above 0.001 appeared in blood too.

The source material was blood. This receptor was identified in a woman in her thirties with Graves' hyperthyroidism that later progressed to Graves' ophthalmopathy. The chain combines TRBV27 with TRBJ2-1, with 13 bases fitting TRBD2. CDR3 DNA: TGTGCCAGCAGTTCGCTGACTAGCGGGAGGCCCAATGAGCAGTTCTTC. Translating it yields CASSSLTSGRPNEQFF.